This T cell receptor (beta chain) was identified during a study of T-cell memory formation after mild COVID-19. The study's findings and limits: Pre-infection memory held some responding clones, suggesting pre-existing cross-reactive T cells responded.

Regarding this clonotype: Its specificity is unknown.

One entry per CDR3 protein results from TCRdb running MiXCR on the 5' RACE reads. This table has about 49,000 distinct CDR3 sequences, 7% to 8% appearing once. V was clipped by 2 bases and J by 10 bases, with 12 bases between them. This CDR3 is built from 13 residues. The germline V gene has CDR1 KGHSH and CDR2 LQKENI. This receptor was obtained from a man aged 18 to 35 who had mild COVID-19 (a few samples of this study predate the infection). Cell type and time point are not known. Material: PBMCs or a T cell subset sorted from them (not recorded which). The chain carries TRBV18 and TRBJ2-1, with D uncertain. The CDR3 DNA follows: TGTGCCAGCTCACCAACCGCCGGCCGGGAGCAGTTCTTC. Its protein product is CASSPTAGREQFF.